Listed below are T cell receptor beta chains from one sample, sequenced in a study of OX40 agonist ivuxolimab in advanced cancers. The protocol was immunoSEQ multiplex PCR, while the TCRdb copy is restricted to in-frame clones and leaves out a portion. Among around 15,000 clones, approximately 80% were seen once, and the ten largest hold roughly an eighth. Here the sequenced sample was CD4+ or CD8+ T cells sorted from blood, taken in a trial of the OX40 agonist ivuxolimab. Receptors originate from an adult with an advanced solid tumor such as melanoma, head and neck, liver or kidney cancer. The CDR3 runs from the conserved cysteine through the conserved F or W. The D gene is left open where the match is weak. Rows may omit the clone size; those that give it use once, few, many or a size class.

j_call: TRBJ1-5
clone_size: .
v_call: TRBV11-3
cdr3_length: 15
d_call: TRBD1
cdr3_aa: CASSLAHRGDQPQHF
cdr3_nt: TGTGCCAGCAGCTTAGCGCACAGGGGAGACCAGCCCCAGCATTTT

j_call: TRBJ1-5
clone_size: few
v_call: TRBV7-8
cdr3_length: 13
d_call: .
cdr3_aa: CASSLETNQPQHF
cdr3_nt: TGTGCCAGCAGCTTAGAAACCAACCAACCCCAGCATTTT

j_call: TRBJ1-5
clone_size: medium-sized
v_call: TRBV5-1
cdr3_length: 16
d_call: TRBD1
cdr3_aa: CASSLGGQGLQRPQHF
cdr3_nt: TGCGCCAGCAGCTTGGGGGGACAGGGGTTGCAACGGCCCCAGCATTTT

j_call: TRBJ1-5
clone_size: .
v_call: TRBV10-3
cdr3_length: 15
d_call: .
cdr3_aa: CAISSGDYSNQPQHF
cdr3_nt: TGTGCCATCAGCTCAGGGGACTATAGCAATCAGCCCCAGCATTTT

j_call: TRBJ2-7
clone_size: .
v_call: TRBV7-6
cdr3_length: 17
d_call: TRBD1
cdr3_aa: CASSLGIPGQGGYEQYF
cdr3_nt: TGTGCCAGCAGCTTAGGGATACCGGGACAGGGAGGCTACGAGCAGTACTTC

j_call: TRBJ1-2
clone_size: .
v_call: TRBV19
cdr3_length: 16
d_call: .
cdr3_aa: CASSIETGHVRHGYTF
cdr3_nt: TGTGCCAGTAGTATAGAAACAGGACATGTGAGGCATGGCTACACCTTC

j_call: TRBJ1-2
clone_size: .
v_call: TRBV19
cdr3_length: 13
d_call: .
cdr3_aa: CASSITETEGYTF
cdr3_nt: TGTGCCAGTAGTATAACTGAGACGGAGGGCTACACCTTC

j_call: TRBJ2-7
clone_size: .
v_call: TRBV4-3
cdr3_length: 15
d_call: .
cdr3_aa: CASSQYPGASYEQYF
cdr3_nt: TGCGCCAGCAGCCAATATCCAGGGGCCTCCTACGAGCAGTACTTC

j_call: TRBJ1-4
clone_size: medium-sized
v_call: TRBV4-3
cdr3_length: 16
d_call: .
cdr3_aa: CASSQDPTGPVEKLFF
cdr3_nt: TGCGCCAGCAGCCAAGATCCCACCGGTCCGGTTGAAAAACTGTTTTTT

j_call: TRBJ2-7
clone_size: .
v_call: TRBV7-9
cdr3_length: 13
d_call: .
cdr3_aa: CASSYPGQTEQYF
cdr3_nt: TGTGCCAGCAGCTATCCTGGGCAGACCGAGCAGTACTTC

j_call: TRBJ1-1
clone_size: .
v_call: TRBV5-6
cdr3_length: 13
d_call: .
cdr3_aa: CASSLGGNTEAFF
cdr3_nt: TGTGCCAGCAGCTTGGGAGGGAACACTGAAGCTTTCTTT

j_call: TRBJ1-6
clone_size: .
v_call: TRBV5-4
cdr3_length: 15
d_call: TRBD1
cdr3_aa: CASSFLDRNDSPLHF
cdr3_nt: TGTGCCAGCAGCTTCCTGGACAGGAACGATTCACCCCTCCACTTT

j_call: TRBJ1-2
clone_size: .
v_call: TRBV5-6
cdr3_length: 12
d_call: .
cdr3_aa: CASSGGGPGYTF
cdr3_nt: TGTGCCAGCAGCGGGGGGGGGCCGGGCTACACCTTC

j_call: TRBJ1-2
clone_size: few
v_call: TRBV5-1
cdr3_length: 13
d_call: .
cdr3_aa: CASSLESVYGYTF
cdr3_nt: TGCGCCAGCAGCTTGGAGTCGGTCTATGGCTACACCTTC

j_call: TRBJ2-2
clone_size: few
v_call: TRBV19
cdr3_length: 16
d_call: TRBD2
cdr3_aa: CASSISGRYMTGELFF
cdr3_nt: TGTGCCAGTAGTATTAGCGGGAGATACATGACCGGGGAGCTGTTTTTT

j_call: TRBJ1-5
clone_size: once
v_call: TRBV4-1
cdr3_length: 15
d_call: .
cdr3_aa: CASSLGRRSNQPQHF
cdr3_nt: TGCGCCAGCAGCCTCGGACGGAGAAGCAATCAGCCCCAGCATTTT

j_call: TRBJ2-1
clone_size: .
v_call: TRBV4-1
cdr3_length: 12
d_call: .
cdr3_aa: CASSQPEDEQFF
cdr3_nt: TGCGCCAGCAGCCAACCGGAGGATGAGCAGTTCTTC

j_call: TRBJ1-2
clone_size: .
v_call: TRBV27
cdr3_length: 12
d_call: .
cdr3_aa: CASRTGGYGYTF
cdr3_nt: TGTGCCAGCAGGACAGGAGGCTATGGCTACACCTTC

j_call: TRBJ2-1
clone_size: .
v_call: TRBV15
cdr3_length: 16
d_call: .
cdr3_aa: CATNELGASAYNEQFF
cdr3_nt: TGTGCCACCAACGAGCTGGGGGCGAGCGCCTACAATGAGCAGTTCTTC

j_call: TRBJ2-7
clone_size: .
v_call: TRBV7-6
cdr3_length: 14
d_call: .
cdr3_aa: CASSLEVRDYEQYF
cdr3_nt: TGTGCCAGCAGCTTGGAAGTCCGGGACTACGAGCAGTACTTC

j_call: TRBJ2-7
clone_size: once
v_call: TRBV4-3
cdr3_length: 15
d_call: .
cdr3_aa: CASSQVLGASYEQYF
cdr3_nt: TGCGCCAGCAGCCAAGTTCTGGGGGCCTCCTACGAGCAGTACTTC

j_call: TRBJ2-5
clone_size: .
v_call: TRBV25-1
cdr3_length: 13
d_call: .
cdr3_aa: CASSEVEQETQYF
cdr3_nt: TGTGCCAGCAGTGAGGTAGAGCAAGAGACCCAGTACTTC

j_call: TRBJ2-7
clone_size: .
v_call: TRBV4-1
cdr3_length: 14
d_call: .
cdr3_aa: CASSQAQGGYEQYF
cdr3_nt: TGCGCCAGCAGCCAAGCCCAAGGGGGCTACGAGCAGTACTTC

j_call: TRBJ1-2
clone_size: .
v_call: TRBV13
cdr3_length: 15
d_call: .
cdr3_aa: CASSPTGPQGYGYTF
cdr3_nt: TGTGCCAGCAGCCCAACAGGCCCCCAAGGCTATGGCTACACCTTC

j_call: TRBJ2-7
clone_size: few
v_call: TRBV5-1
cdr3_length: 12
d_call: TRBD1
cdr3_aa: CATRDRDDEQYF
cdr3_nt: TGCGCCACCCGGGACAGGGACGACGAGCAGTACTTC

j_call: TRBJ2-3
clone_size: .
v_call: TRBV4-3
cdr3_length: 14
d_call: .
cdr3_aa: CASSQGTGTDTQYF
cdr3_nt: TGCGCCAGCAGCCAAGGGACAGGCACAGATACGCAGTATTTT

j_call: TRBJ2-5
clone_size: .
v_call: TRBV7-9
cdr3_length: 15
d_call: TRBD1
cdr3_aa: CASSPWDRGQETQYF
cdr3_nt: TGTGCCAGCAGCCCTTGGGACAGGGGGCAAGAGACCCAGTACTTC

j_call: TRBJ2-3
clone_size: .
v_call: TRBV30
cdr3_length: 21
d_call: TRBD2
cdr3_aa: CAWSEGSWGLAGTLSTDTQYF
cdr3_nt: TGTGCCTGGAGTGAAGGGTCCTGGGGACTAGCGGGTACCCTTAGCACAGATACGCAGTATTTT

j_call: TRBJ2-3
clone_size: .
v_call: TRBV13
cdr3_length: 14
d_call: .
cdr3_aa: CASSLGRDTDTQYF
cdr3_nt: TGTGCCAGCAGCCTGGGACGCGACACAGATACGCAGTATTTT

j_call: TRBJ1-1
clone_size: few
v_call: TRBV7-9
cdr3_length: 16
d_call: TRBD1
cdr3_aa: CASSLGAGGPHTEAFF
cdr3_nt: TGTGCCAGCAGCTTAGGGGCAGGGGGCCCCCACACTGAAGCTTTCTTT

j_call: TRBJ2-7
clone_size: .
v_call: TRBV7-9
cdr3_length: 14
d_call: TRBD2
cdr3_aa: CASSGTSGDREQYF
cdr3_nt: TGTGCCAGCAGTGGGACTAGCGGGGATAGGGAGCAGTACTTC

j_call: TRBJ1-1
clone_size: .
v_call: TRBV2
cdr3_length: 15
d_call: .
cdr3_aa: CASSETGVGNTEAFF
cdr3_nt: TGTGCCAGCAGTGAAACCGGGGTAGGGAACACTGAAGCTTTCTTT

j_call: TRBJ1-1
clone_size: few
v_call: TRBV29-1
cdr3_length: 12
d_call: .
cdr3_aa: CSVGGEVSEAFF
cdr3_nt: TGCAGCGTTGGGGGGGAGGTGAGTGAAGCTTTCTTT

j_call: TRBJ2-7
clone_size: .
v_call: TRBV19
cdr3_length: 15
d_call: .
cdr3_aa: CASSAKWTEKYEQYF
cdr3_nt: TGTGCCAGTAGTGCCAAGTGGACAGAAAAATACGAGCAGTACTTC

j_call: TRBJ2-7
clone_size: .
v_call: TRBV6-6
cdr3_length: 13
d_call: .
cdr3_aa: CASRFQGSHEQYF
cdr3_nt: TGTGCCAGCAGATTTCAGGGTTCCCACGAGCAGTACTTC

j_call: TRBJ2-7
clone_size: .
v_call: TRBV7-2
cdr3_length: 14
d_call: .
cdr3_aa: CASSQGLKTYEQYF
cdr3_nt: TGTGCCAGCAGCCAAGGACTGAAAACCTACGAGCAGTACTTC

j_call: TRBJ2-7
clone_size: .
v_call: TRBV4-1
cdr3_length: 15
d_call: TRBD1
cdr3_aa: CASSQDWDSAYEQYF
cdr3_nt: TGCGCCAGCAGCCAAGATTGGGACAGCGCCTACGAGCAGTACTTC

j_call: TRBJ2-3
clone_size: .
v_call: TRBV4-2
cdr3_length: 17
d_call: TRBD2
cdr3_aa: CASSQVRGTSGVDTQYF
cdr3_nt: TGTGCCAGCAGCCAAGTACGAGGGACTAGCGGGGTCGATACGCAGTATTTT

j_call: TRBJ2-5
clone_size: .
v_call: TRBV7-9
cdr3_length: 16
d_call: TRBD1
cdr3_aa: CASSHPWTGVQETQYF
cdr3_nt: TGTGCCAGCAGCCACCCCTGGACAGGCGTCCAAGAGACCCAGTACTTC

j_call: TRBJ2-5
clone_size: .
v_call: TRBV11-1
cdr3_length: 13
d_call: TRBD1
cdr3_aa: CASSIGTGETQYF
cdr3_nt: TGTGCCAGCAGCATAGGGACAGGGGAGACCCAGTACTTC

j_call: TRBJ2-7
clone_size: .
v_call: TRBV7-8
cdr3_length: 15
d_call: TRBD1
cdr3_aa: CASSLSQGAEDEQYF
cdr3_nt: TGTGCCAGCAGCTTAAGCCAGGGGGCGGAGGACGAGCAGTACTTC

j_call: TRBJ2-7
clone_size: .
v_call: TRBV6-1
cdr3_length: 15
d_call: .
cdr3_aa: CASSEVGYTTYEQYF
cdr3_nt: TGTGCCAGCAGTGAAGTGGGTTACACCACCTACGAGCAGTACTTC

j_call: TRBJ2-5
clone_size: medium-sized
v_call: TRBV28
cdr3_length: 15
d_call: .
cdr3_aa: CASSFGDGRVETQYF
cdr3_nt: TGTGCCAGCAGTTTCGGAGACGGGCGGGTAGAGACCCAGTACTTC

j_call: TRBJ2-5
clone_size: .
v_call: TRBV5-1
cdr3_length: 12
d_call: .
cdr3_aa: CASSFNQETQYF
cdr3_nt: TGCGCCAGCAGCTTTAACCAAGAGACCCAGTACTTC

j_call: TRBJ2-3
clone_size: .
v_call: TRBV6-4
cdr3_length: 15
d_call: .
cdr3_aa: CASSDSLGGTDTQYF
cdr3_nt: TGTGCCAGCAGTGACTCTCTCGGGGGCACAGATACGCAGTATTTT

j_call: TRBJ1-4
clone_size: .
v_call: TRBV6-1
cdr3_length: 14
d_call: .
cdr3_aa: CASSTQTGGEKLFF
cdr3_nt: TGTGCCAGCAGTACACAGACGGGAGGGGAAAAACTGTTTTTT

j_call: TRBJ2-3
clone_size: once
v_call: TRBV7-8
cdr3_length: 13
d_call: TRBD2
cdr3_aa: CASGTSGTDTQYF
cdr3_nt: TGTGCCAGCGGGACTAGCGGCACAGATACGCAGTATTTT

j_call: TRBJ2-5
clone_size: medium-sized
v_call: TRBV19
cdr3_length: 16
d_call: TRBD1
cdr3_aa: CASSSSPGQGLETQYF
cdr3_nt: TGTGCCAGTAGTTCCTCACCGGGACAGGGCCTGGAGACCCAGTACTTC

j_call: TRBJ1-1
clone_size: .
v_call: TRBV5-6
cdr3_length: 13
d_call: .
cdr3_aa: CASSLGRGTEAFF
cdr3_nt: TGTGCCAGCAGCTTGGGGCGGGGAACTGAAGCTTTCTTT

j_call: TRBJ2-1
clone_size: .
v_call: TRBV7-3
cdr3_length: 17
d_call: TRBD1
cdr3_aa: CASSLEGQGDSYNEQFF
cdr3_nt: TGTGCCAGCAGCTTAGAGGGCCAGGGGGACTCCTACAATGAGCAGTTCTTC

j_call: TRBJ2-4
clone_size: .
v_call: TRBV28
cdr3_length: 15
d_call: .
cdr3_aa: CASSLAQGNENIQYF
cdr3_nt: TGTGCCAGCAGTTTGGCCCAGGGTAACGAAAACATTCAGTACTTC

j_call: TRBJ1-4
clone_size: .
v_call: TRBV27
cdr3_length: 13
d_call: .
cdr3_aa: CASSLWPNEKLFF
cdr3_nt: TGTGCCAGCAGTTTATGGCCTAATGAAAAACTGTTTTTT

j_call: TRBJ1-4
clone_size: .
v_call: TRBV2
cdr3_length: 14
d_call: TRBD1
cdr3_aa: CASRRTGRSEKLFF
cdr3_nt: TGTGCCAGCAGGCGGACAGGGCGAAGTGAAAAACTGTTTTTT

j_call: TRBJ2-6
clone_size: .
v_call: TRBV5-6
cdr3_length: 19
d_call: TRBD1
cdr3_aa: CASSETGTGDYSGANVLTF
cdr3_nt: TGTGCCAGCAGCGAAACCGGGACAGGGGATTATTCTGGGGCCAACGTCCTGACTTTC

j_call: TRBJ2-3
clone_size: .
v_call: TRBV11-2
cdr3_length: 15
d_call: .
cdr3_aa: CASSWGTRRTDTQYF
cdr3_nt: TGTGCCAGCAGCTGGGGGACTCGGCGGACAGATACGCAGTATTTT

j_call: TRBJ2-5
clone_size: .
v_call: TRBV6-5
cdr3_length: 15
d_call: TRBD2
cdr3_aa: CASSPPGGLGETQYF
cdr3_nt: TGTGCCAGCAGCCCCCCGGGGGGTTTGGGAGAGACCCAGTACTTC

j_call: TRBJ1-2
clone_size: .
v_call: TRBV27
cdr3_length: 14
d_call: .
cdr3_aa: CASSFDSASYGYTF
cdr3_nt: TGTGCCAGCAGTTTTGATTCAGCGAGCTATGGCTACACCTTC

j_call: TRBJ1-4
clone_size: .
v_call: TRBV5-1
cdr3_length: 15
d_call: .
cdr3_aa: CASSLGYRANEKLFF
cdr3_nt: TGCGCCAGCAGCTTGGGTTACAGGGCAAATGAAAAACTGTTTTTT

j_call: TRBJ2-7
clone_size: .
v_call: TRBV7-9
cdr3_length: 14
d_call: .
cdr3_aa: CASSLSGLSYEQYF
cdr3_nt: TGTGCCAGCAGCCTTAGCGGCCTCTCCTACGAGCAGTACTTC